The clone carrying this T cell receptor beta chain was seen a few times. Its antigen is undetermined. The germline V gene has CDR1 SQVTM and CDR2 ANQGSEA. CDR3 length equals 13 residues. V was trimmed by 4 bases and J by 5 bases, leaving 14 bases between them. This record comes from a study of identical twins. General observations from the study: Fewer insertions marked abundant cord blood beta clonotypes; young adult naive trended weakly, memory not at all.

MiXCR, run by TCRdb on the 5' RACE reads, gives a single entry per CDR3 protein. The sample contains roughly 570,000 distinct CDR3 sequences, just under 10% of which appear only once. The same sample was also studied in work on yellow fever vaccine responses in identical twins.

The sequenced material came from PBMCs. The clonotype originates from a woman between 18 and 29 years old in good health. The chain recombines TRBV29-1 with TRBJ1-2, with a weak D call TRBD1 (5 bases). This CDR3 reads CSVGPTGGYGYTF. The CDR3 region has the DNA TGCAGCGTTGGACCTACGGGGGGATATGGCTACACCTTC.